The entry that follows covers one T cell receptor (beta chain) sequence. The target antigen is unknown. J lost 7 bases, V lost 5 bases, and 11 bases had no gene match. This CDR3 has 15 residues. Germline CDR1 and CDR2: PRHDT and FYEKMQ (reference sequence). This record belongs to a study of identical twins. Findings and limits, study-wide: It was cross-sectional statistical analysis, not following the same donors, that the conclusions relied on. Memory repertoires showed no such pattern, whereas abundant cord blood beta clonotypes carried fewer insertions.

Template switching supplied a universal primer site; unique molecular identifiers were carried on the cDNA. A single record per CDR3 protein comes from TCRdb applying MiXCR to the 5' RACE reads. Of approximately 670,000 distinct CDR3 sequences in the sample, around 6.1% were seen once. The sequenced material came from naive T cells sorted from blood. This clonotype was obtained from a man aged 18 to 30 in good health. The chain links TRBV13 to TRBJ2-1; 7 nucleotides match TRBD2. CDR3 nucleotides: TGTGCCAGCAGCCCCCCGGCGCGGGAGTTAAATGAGCAGTTCTTC. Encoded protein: CASSPPARELNEQFF.